This T cell receptor (beta chain) is from a study of T cell changes during pregnancy in multiple sclerosis. This table comes from immunoSEQ multiplex PCR, and its TCRdb copy is limited to in-frame clones, with some not included. The data show approximately 130,000 clones, about 95% seen once. Germline CDR1 reads SEHNR; CDR2 reads FQNEAQ (reference sequence). Trimming cost V 1 base and J 3 bases, with 4 bases left between them. There are 13 residues in the CDR3. The chain employs TRBV7-9 and TRBJ1-5, with D unclear. The material sequenced was peripheral blood, taken after pregnancy. The TCR was taken from a female donor with multiple sclerosis, enrolled in a pregnancy study. This chain's CDR3 is CASSLGLNQPQHF. The DNA of the CDR3 is TGTGCCAGCAGCTTAGGTCTCAATCAGCCCCAGCATTTT.